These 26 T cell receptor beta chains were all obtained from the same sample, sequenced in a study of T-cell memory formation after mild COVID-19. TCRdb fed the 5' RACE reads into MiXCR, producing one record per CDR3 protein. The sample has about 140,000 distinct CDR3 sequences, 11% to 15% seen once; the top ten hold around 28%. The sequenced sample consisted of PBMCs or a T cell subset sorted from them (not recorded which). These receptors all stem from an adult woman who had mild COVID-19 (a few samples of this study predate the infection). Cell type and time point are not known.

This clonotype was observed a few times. The CDR3 is CASSLAPNWGNTIYF. CDR3 DNA: TGTGCCAGCAGCTTAGCGCCAAATTGGGGAAACACCATATATTTT. This chain uses TRBV7-2 with TRBJ1-3, with unresolved D. Trimming shortened V by 0 bases and J by 4 bases, and 10 bases separated the two germline ends. The CDR3 is made up of 15 amino acids. Germline V gene data show CDR1 as SGHTA and CDR2 as FQGNSA.

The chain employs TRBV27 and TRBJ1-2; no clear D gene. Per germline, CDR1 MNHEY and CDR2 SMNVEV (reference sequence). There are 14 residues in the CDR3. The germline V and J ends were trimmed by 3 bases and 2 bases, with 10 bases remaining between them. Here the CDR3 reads CASSFVPGNYGYTF. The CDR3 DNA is TGTGCCAGCAGTTTTGTTCCTGGGAACTATGGCTACACCTTC.

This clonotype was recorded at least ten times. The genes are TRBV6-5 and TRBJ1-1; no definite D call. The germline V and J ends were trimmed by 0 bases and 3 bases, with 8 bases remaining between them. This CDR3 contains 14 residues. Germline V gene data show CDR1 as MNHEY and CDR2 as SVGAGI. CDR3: CASSYSAGYTEAFF. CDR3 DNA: TGTGCCAGCAGTTACTCGGCGGGGTACACTGAAGCTTTCTTT.

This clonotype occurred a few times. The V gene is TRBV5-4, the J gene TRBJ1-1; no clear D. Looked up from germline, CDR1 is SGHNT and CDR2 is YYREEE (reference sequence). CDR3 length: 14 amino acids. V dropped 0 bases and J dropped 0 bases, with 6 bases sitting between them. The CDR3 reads CASSLAALNTEAFF. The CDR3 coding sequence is TGTGCCAGCAGCTTGGCCGCTTTGAACACTGAAGCTTTCTTT.

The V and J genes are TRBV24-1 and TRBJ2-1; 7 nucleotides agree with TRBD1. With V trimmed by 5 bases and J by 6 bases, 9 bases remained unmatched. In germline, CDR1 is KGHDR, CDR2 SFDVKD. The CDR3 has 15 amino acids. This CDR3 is CATSGRTGVPNEQFF. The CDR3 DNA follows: TGTGCCACCAGTGGCCGTACAGGGGTCCCCAATGAGCAGTTCTTC.

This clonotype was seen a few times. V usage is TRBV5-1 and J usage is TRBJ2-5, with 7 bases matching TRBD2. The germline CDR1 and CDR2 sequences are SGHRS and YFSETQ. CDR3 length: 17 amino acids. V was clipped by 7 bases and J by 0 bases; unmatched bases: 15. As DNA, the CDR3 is TGCGCCAGCCGGCAGGGAGGGATTTTGCTGTACCAAGAGACCCAGTACTTC. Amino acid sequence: CASRQGGILLYQETQYF.

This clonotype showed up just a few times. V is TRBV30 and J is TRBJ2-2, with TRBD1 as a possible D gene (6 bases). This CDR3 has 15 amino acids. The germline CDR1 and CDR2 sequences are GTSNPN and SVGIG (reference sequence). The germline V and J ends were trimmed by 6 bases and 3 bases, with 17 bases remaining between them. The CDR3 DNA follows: TGTGCCTGCCCCCGGGACATGGGGGACACCGGGGAGCTGTTTTTT. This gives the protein CACPRDMGDTGELFF.

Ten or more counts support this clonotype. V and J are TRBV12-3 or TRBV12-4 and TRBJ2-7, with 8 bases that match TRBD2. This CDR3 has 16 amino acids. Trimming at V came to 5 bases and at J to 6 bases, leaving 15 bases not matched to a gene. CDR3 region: CASSHLSGSKSPEQYF. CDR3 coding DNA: TGTGCCAGCAGTCATCTAAGCGGGAGCAAGTCCCCCGAGCAGTACTTC.

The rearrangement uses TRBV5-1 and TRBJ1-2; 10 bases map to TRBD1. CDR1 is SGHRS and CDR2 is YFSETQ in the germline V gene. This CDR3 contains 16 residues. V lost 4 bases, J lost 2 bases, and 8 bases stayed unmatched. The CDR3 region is CASSPDPGQGNYGYTF. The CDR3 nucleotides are TGCGCCAGCAGCCCGGACCCGGGACAGGGGAACTATGGCTACACCTTC.

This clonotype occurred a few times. The chain's CDR3 is CASSVGGAYGYTF. The CDR3 region has the DNA TGTGCCAGCAGCGTGGGGGGTGCCTATGGCTACACCTTC. J is TRBJ1-2 and V is TRBV9; D might be TRBD1 (5 bases). V was clipped by 2 bases and J by 4 bases, with 9 bases between them. CDR1 and CDR2 from the germline V gene are SGDLS and YYNGEE. The CDR3 runs 13 residues.

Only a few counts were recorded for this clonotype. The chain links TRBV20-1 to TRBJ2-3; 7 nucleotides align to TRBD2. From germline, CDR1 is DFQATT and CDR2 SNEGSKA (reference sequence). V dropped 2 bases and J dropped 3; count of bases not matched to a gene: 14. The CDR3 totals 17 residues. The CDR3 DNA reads TGCAGTGCTAGACACTACACGCAACTAGCGCTGACAGATACGCAGTATTTT. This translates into CSARHYTQLALTDTQYF.

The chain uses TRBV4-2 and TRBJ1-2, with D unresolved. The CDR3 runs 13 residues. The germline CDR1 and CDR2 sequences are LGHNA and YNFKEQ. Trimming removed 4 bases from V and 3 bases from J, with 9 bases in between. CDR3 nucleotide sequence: TGTGCCAGCAGCCCACCTATGGACTATGGCTACACCTTC. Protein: CASSPPMDYGYTF.

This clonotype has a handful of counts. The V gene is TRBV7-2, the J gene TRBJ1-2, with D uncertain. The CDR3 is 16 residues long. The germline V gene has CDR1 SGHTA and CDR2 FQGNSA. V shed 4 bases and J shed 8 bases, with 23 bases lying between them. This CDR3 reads CASSSRLYLPLEGYTF. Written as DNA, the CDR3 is TGTGCCAGCAGCTCAAGACTTTATCTCCCTCTAGAAGGCTACACCTTC.

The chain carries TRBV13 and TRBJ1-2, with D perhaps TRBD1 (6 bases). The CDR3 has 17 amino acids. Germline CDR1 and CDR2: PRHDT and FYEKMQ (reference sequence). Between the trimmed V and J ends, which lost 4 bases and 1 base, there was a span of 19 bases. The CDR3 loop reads CASSSLMDSLRNYGYTF. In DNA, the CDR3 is TGTGCCAGCAGCTCCCTGATGGACAGTCTGCGTAACTATGGCTACACCTTC.

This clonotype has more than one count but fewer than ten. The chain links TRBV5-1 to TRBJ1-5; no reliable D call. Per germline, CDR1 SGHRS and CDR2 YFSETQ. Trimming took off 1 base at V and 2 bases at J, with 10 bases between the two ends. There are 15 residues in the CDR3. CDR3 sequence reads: CASSLSGVGNQPQHF. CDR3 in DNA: TGCGCCAGCAGCTTGTCTGGGGTCGGCAATCAGCCCCAGCATTTT.

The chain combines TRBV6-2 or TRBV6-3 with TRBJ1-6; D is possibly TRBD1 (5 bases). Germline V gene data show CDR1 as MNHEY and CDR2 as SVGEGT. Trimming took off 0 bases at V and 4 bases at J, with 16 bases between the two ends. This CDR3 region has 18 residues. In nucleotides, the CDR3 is TGTGCCAGCAGTTACTCGTCTGGCAGGGACCTTTATAATTCACCCCTCCACTTT. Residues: CASSYSSGRDLYNSPLHF.

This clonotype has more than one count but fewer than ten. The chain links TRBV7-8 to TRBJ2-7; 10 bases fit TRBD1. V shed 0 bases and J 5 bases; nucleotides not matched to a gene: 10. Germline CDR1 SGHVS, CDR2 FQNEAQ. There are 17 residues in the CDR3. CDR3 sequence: CASSLAFSGTGAHEQYF. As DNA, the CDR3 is TGTGCCAGCAGCTTAGCGTTTTCCGGGACAGGGGCCCACGAGCAGTACTTC.

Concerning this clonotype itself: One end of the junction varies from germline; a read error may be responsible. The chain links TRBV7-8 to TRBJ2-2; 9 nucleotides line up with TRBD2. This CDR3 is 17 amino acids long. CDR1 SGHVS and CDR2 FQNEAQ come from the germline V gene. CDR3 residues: CASSLLSIAGVTWELFF. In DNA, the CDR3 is TGTGCCAGCAGCTTATTGTCAATAGCGGGAGTCACCTGGGAGCTGTTTTTT.

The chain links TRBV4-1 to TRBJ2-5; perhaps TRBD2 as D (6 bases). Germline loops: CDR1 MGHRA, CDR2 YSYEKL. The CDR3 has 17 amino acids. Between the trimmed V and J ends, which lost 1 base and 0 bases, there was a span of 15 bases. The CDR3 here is CASSQGYGGTYQETQYF. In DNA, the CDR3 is TGCGCCAGCAGCCAAGGGTATGGCGGGACCTACCAAGAGACCCAGTACTTC.

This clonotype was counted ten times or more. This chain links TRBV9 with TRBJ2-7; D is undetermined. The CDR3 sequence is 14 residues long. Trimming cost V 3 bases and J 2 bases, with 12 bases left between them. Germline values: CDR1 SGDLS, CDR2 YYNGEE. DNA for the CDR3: TGTGCCAGCAGCGAAGGGTCCTCCGCCTACGAGCAGTACTTC. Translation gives CASSEGSSAYEQYF.

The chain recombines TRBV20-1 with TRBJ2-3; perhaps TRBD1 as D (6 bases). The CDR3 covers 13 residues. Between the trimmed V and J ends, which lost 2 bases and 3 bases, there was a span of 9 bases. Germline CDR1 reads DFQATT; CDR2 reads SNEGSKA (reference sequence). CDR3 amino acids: CSARRGGTDTQYF. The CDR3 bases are TGCAGTGCTAGAAGAGGGGGAACAGATACGCAGTATTTT.

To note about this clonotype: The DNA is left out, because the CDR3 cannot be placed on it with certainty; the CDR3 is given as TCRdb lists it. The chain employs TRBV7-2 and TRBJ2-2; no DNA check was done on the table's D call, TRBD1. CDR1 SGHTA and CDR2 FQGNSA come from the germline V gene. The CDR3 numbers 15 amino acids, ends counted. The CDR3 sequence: CASSLGAGNRELFFF.

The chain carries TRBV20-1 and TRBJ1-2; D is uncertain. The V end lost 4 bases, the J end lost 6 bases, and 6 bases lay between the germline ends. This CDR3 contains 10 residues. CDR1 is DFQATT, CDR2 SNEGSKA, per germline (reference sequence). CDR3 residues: CSAIGDGYTF. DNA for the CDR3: TGCAGTGCTATAGGAGATGGCTACACCTTC.

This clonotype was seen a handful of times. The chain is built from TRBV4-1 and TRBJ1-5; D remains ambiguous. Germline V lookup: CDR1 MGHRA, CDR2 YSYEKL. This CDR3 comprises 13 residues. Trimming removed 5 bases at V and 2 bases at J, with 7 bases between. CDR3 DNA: TGCGCCAGCAGCTCCCATGGCAATCAGCCCCAGCATTTT. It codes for CASSSHGNQPQHF.

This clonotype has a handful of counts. The CDR3 is CASSAPTSTDTQYF. DNA for the CDR3: TGTGCCAGCAGCGCGCCTACAAGCACAGATACGCAGTATTTT. The chain couples TRBV9 to TRBJ2-3, with no clear D. Germline CDR1 and CDR2: SGDLS and YYNGEE. This CDR3 comprises 14 residues. V lost 3 bases and J lost 0, with 8 bases in between.

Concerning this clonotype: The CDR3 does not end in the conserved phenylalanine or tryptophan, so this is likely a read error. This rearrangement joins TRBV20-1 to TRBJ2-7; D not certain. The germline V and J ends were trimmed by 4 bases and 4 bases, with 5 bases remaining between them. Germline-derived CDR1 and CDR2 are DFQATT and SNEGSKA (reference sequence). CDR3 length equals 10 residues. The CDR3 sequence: CSAKGYEQYS. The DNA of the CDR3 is TGCAGTGCTAAGGGATACGAGCAGTACTCC.